This entry is about one T cell receptor beta chain. The data belong to a study of shared clonotypes between healthy human individuals. Study context: The study drew on two women and a few men aged 18 to 49 as donors.

In germline, CDR1 is SNHLY, CDR2 FYNNEI. The CDR3 length is 14 residues. Trimming took off 4 bases at V and 2 bases at J, with 10 bases between the two ends. Measured with immunoSEQ multiplex PCR; TCRdb has only the in-frame clones, and not every one. This sample has some 2.3 million clones, with more than 85% found just once. The sequencing input was naive CD4+ T cells from PBMCs. Documented subset: CD45RA+ positively selected. This clonotype was obtained from a man aged 18 to 29 in good health. Some clones in this sample may be carry-over from other donors' samples. The chain combines TRBV2 with TRBJ2-3; D unresolved. In nucleotides, the CDR3 is TGTGCCAGCAGTGTAAGTCGACTCACAGATACGCAGTATTTT. Translating gives CASSVSRLTDTQYF.